This T cell receptor beta chain is drawn from a study of cytomegalovirus exposure and HLA in healthy donors. PCR employed 60 Vbeta and 13 Jbeta primers. Clones were sequenced by immunoSEQ multiplex PCR, and TCRdb holds only the in-frame ones, with some missing. The table records approximately 260,000 clones, 84% of them present only once. Study-wide points: Cytomegalovirus status was reportedly diagnosed by the classifier with high sensitivity and specificity. In vitro, three CMV-associated chains proved specific for CMV antigens. Sequencing likely generated an artifact that appeared as a cluster of highly shared sequence variants. The authors assumed roughly uniform sequencing depth across donors for presence/absence analyses.

As to this clone: The target antigen is unknown.

This clonotype originated in a woman aged 40-49 years in good health and CMV-seropositive. Sequenced input: PBMCs.

The CDR3 DNA follows: TGTGCCAGCAGCCAGGAGGGACCGATCTCTGGGGCCAACGTCCTGACTTTC. This sequence encodes CASSQEGPISGANVLTF. The rearrangement uses TRBV7-3 and TRBJ2-6; the D gene is possibly TRBD2 (6 bases). The CDR3 extends over 17 amino acids. Deletions cut 5 bases from V and 0 bases from J, with 14 bases between. Germline lookup yields CDR1 SGHTA and CDR2 FQGTGA. Using reference TRBV7-3 and TRBJ2-6 for the parts outside the CDR3, the full variable domain is GAGVSQTPSNKVTEKGKYVELRCDPISGHTALYWYRQSLGQGPEFLIYFQGTGAADDSGLPNDRFFAVRPEGSVSTLKIQRTERGDSAVYLCASSQEGPISGANVLTFGAGSRLTVL.